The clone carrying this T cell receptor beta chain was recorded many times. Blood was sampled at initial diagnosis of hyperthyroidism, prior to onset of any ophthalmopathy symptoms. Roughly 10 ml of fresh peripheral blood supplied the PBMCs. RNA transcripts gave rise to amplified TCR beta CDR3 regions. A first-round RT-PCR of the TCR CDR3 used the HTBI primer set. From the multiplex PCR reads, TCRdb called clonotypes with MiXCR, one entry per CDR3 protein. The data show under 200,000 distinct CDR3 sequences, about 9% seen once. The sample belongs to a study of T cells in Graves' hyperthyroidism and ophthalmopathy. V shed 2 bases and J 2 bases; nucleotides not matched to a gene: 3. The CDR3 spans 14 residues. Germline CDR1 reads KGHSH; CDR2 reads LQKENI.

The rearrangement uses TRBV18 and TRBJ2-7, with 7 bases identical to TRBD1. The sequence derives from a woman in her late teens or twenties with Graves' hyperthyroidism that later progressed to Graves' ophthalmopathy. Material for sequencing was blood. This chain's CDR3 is CASSPETGTYEQYF. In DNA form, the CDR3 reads TGTGCCAGCTCACCAGAGACAGGGACCTACGAGCAGTACTTC. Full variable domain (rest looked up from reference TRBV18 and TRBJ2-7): NAGVMQNPRHLVRRRGQEARLRCSPMKGHSHVYWYRQLPEEGLKFMVYLQKENIIDESGMPKERFSAEFPKEGPSILRIQQVVRGDSAAYFCASSPETGTYEQYFGPGTRLTVT.